This TCR beta chain appears in the sequencing data of a study of blood T cell repertoires in COVID-19. Overall study: The United States, Italy and Spain were the sources of the acute and convalescent COVID-19 samples.

J was trimmed by 2 bases and V by 6 bases; bases with no gene match: 6. Germline V CDR1 and CDR2: MNHEY, SVGAGI. The CDR3 consists of 15 residues. Libraries were prepared by immunoSEQ multiplex PCR; TCRdb keeps only in-frame clonotypes and omits some of them. The sample gives 150,000 to 200,000 clones, roughly 82% of which show up once; around 10% is in the top ten. The sequenced sample consisted of PBMCs or T cells enriched from blood (not recorded which). The chain recombines TRBV6-5 with TRBJ2-5, with 10 bases identical to TRBD2. The TCR originated in a middle-aged man who had recovered from COVID-19. CDR3 nucleotide sequence: TGTGCCAGCAGGCTTCCTAGCGGGGGTCAAGAGACCCAGTACTTC. As protein: CASRLPSGGQETQYF.